This T cell receptor (beta chain) was found in a study of cytomegalovirus exposure and HLA in healthy donors. Vbeta (60) and Jbeta (13) primers were used in the PCR. Profiled with immunoSEQ multiplex PCR; TCRdb holds only in-frame clones, not every one. The sample lists tens of thousands of clones; roughly four fifths were seen once. V was shortened by 1 base and J by 4 bases, with 13 bases between the two germline ends. Per germline, CDR1 MGHRA and CDR2 YSYEKL. This CDR3 spans 15 amino acids. The sample was PBMCs. The chain employs TRBV4-1 and TRBJ1-1; D call uncertain. This clonotype originated in a man aged 25-45 years in good health and CMV-seronegative. The CDR3 nucleotides are TGCGCCAGCAGCCAAGGGGGTAGGGCGGGCACTGAAGCTTTCTTT. It specifies CASSQGGRAGTEAFF.